Listed below are T cell receptor beta chains from one sample, sequenced in a study of cytomegalovirus exposure and HLA in healthy donors. The assay was immunoSEQ multiplex PCR, and TCRdb's table has in-frame clones only and misses some. The top ten clones hold 0.7% to 0.95% of a sample with 150,000 to 200,000 clones, 82% of them seen once. Sequencing input: PBMCs. Every receptor here comes from a woman in her late teens or twenties in good health and CMV-seronegative. CDR3s include the opening cysteine and the closing phenylalanine or tryptophan. Fields, in order: J gene, clone size, D gene, V gene, CDR3 DNA, CDR3 protein. The D gene is left open where the match is weak. Where a row states a size, it is once, few, many or the class of an expanded clone; other rows omit it.

j_gene: TRBJ2-7; abundance: -; d_gene: TRBD2; v_gene: TRBV6-1; CDR3nt: TGTGCCAGCCGGGGATTAGCGGGAGGGCCTCACGAGCAGTACTTC; CDR3aa: CASRGLAGGPHEQYF
j_gene: TRBJ2-5; abundance: -; d_gene: -; v_gene: TRBV15; CDR3nt: TGTGCCACCAGCAACCTGGGCAAGGTAGAGACCCAGTACTTC; CDR3aa: CATSNLGKVETQYF
j_gene: TRBJ2-7; abundance: -; d_gene: TRBD1; v_gene: TRBV6-5; CDR3nt: TGTGCCAGCAGTTACACCTCGGACAGGGGGGTCTACGAGCAGTACTTC; CDR3aa: CASSYTSDRGVYEQYF
j_gene: TRBJ1-2; abundance: -; d_gene: -; v_gene: TRBV4-1; CDR3nt: TGCGCCAGCAGCCAAGATCGGGTAGGGCAGGGCGATGGCTACACCTTC; CDR3aa: CASSQDRVGQGDGYTF
j_gene: TRBJ1-1; abundance: few; d_gene: -; v_gene: TRBV2; CDR3nt: TGTGCCAGCAAGGAGACAGGAGGAGCCGGGATGGGGAACACTGAAGCTTTCTTT; CDR3aa: CASKETGGAGMGNTEAFF
j_gene: TRBJ1-5; abundance: -; d_gene: -; v_gene: TRBV15; CDR3nt: TGTGCCACCAGCAGAGAGAAAGGACAGTATAGCAATCAGCCCCAGCATTTT; CDR3aa: CATSREKGQYSNQPQHF
j_gene: TRBJ2-2; abundance: -; d_gene: -; v_gene: TRBV19; CDR3nt: TGTGCCAGTACCCCCCTGGCAGGTATCGGGGAGCTGTTTTTT; CDR3aa: CASTPLAGIGELFF
j_gene: TRBJ1-2; abundance: -; d_gene: -; v_gene: TRBV27; CDR3nt: TGTGCCAGCAGTTTCGGCGTGGGGAGAGAGAGCTATGGCTACACCTTC; CDR3aa: CASSFGVGRESYGYTF
j_gene: TRBJ2-7; abundance: -; d_gene: TRBD2; v_gene: TRBV28; CDR3nt: TGTGCCAGCAGAGCGGGGTCCTACGAGCAGTACTTC; CDR3aa: CASRAGSYEQYF
j_gene: TRBJ2-2; abundance: -; d_gene: TRBD2; v_gene: TRBV6-6; CDR3nt: TGTGCCACCGAGACCGGGACTAGCGTCACCGGGGAGCTGTTTTTT; CDR3aa: CATETGTSVTGELFF
j_gene: TRBJ1-5; abundance: -; d_gene: TRBD1; v_gene: TRBV4-1; CDR3nt: TGCGCCAGCAGCCACCCTAGTCGGGACAGACGTCGGCAGCCCCAGCATTTT; CDR3aa: CASSHPSRDRRRQPQHF
j_gene: TRBJ2-1; abundance: -; d_gene: TRBD2; v_gene: TRBV7-3; CDR3nt: TGTGCCAGCAGCTTAAGCGGGGGAAACTACAATGAGCAGTTCTTC; CDR3aa: CASSLSGGNYNEQFF
j_gene: TRBJ1-6; abundance: -; d_gene: TRBD1; v_gene: TRBV2; CDR3nt: TGTGCCAGCAGTGAACCCGGGACAGGGAATTCACCCCTCCACTTT; CDR3aa: CASSEPGTGNSPLHF
j_gene: TRBJ1-1; abundance: few; d_gene: TRBD1; v_gene: TRBV2; CDR3nt: TGTGCCAGCAGGGAGGGACAGGGAAACACTGAAGCTTTCTTT; CDR3aa: CASREGQGNTEAFF
j_gene: TRBJ2-7; abundance: -; d_gene: -; v_gene: TRBV27; CDR3nt: TGTGCCACTGGGAGTTCATCCGAGCAGTACTTC; CDR3aa: CATGSSSEQYF
j_gene: TRBJ1-1; abundance: -; d_gene: TRBD1; v_gene: TRBV6-5; CDR3nt: TGTGCCAGCACCCCGGGACAGCATACGAACACTGAAGCTTTCTTT; CDR3aa: CASTPGQHTNTEAFF
j_gene: TRBJ2-1; abundance: few; d_gene: TRBD1; v_gene: TRBV19; CDR3nt: TGTGCCAGTAGTGCCCGGGACAGGGGCGGCAATGAGCAGTTCTTC; CDR3aa: CASSARDRGGNEQFF
j_gene: TRBJ2-2; abundance: -; d_gene: -; v_gene: TRBV4-2; CDR3nt: TGTGCCAGCAGCCGAACAGGGGAGGTGGCCGGGGAGCTGTTTTTT; CDR3aa: CASSRTGEVAGELFF
j_gene: TRBJ1-1; abundance: -; d_gene: -; v_gene: TRBV10-3; CDR3nt: TGTGCCATCAGTGGACAGACAGGACGGTACACTGAAGCTTTCTTT; CDR3aa: CAISGQTGRYTEAFF
j_gene: TRBJ2-7; abundance: -; d_gene: TRBD2; v_gene: TRBV27; CDR3nt: TGTGCCAGCAGTTTATGGGGGACTAGCTTTGAGGGCGAGCAGTACTTC; CDR3aa: CASSLWGTSFEGEQYF
j_gene: TRBJ1-2; abundance: few; d_gene: TRBD1; v_gene: TRBV2; CDR3nt: TGTGCCAGCAGTGAAAGTCAGGGGGACTATGGCTACACCTTC; CDR3aa: CASSESQGDYGYTF
j_gene: TRBJ2-7; abundance: -; d_gene: TRBD1; v_gene: TRBV6-6; CDR3nt: TGTGCCAGCAGGGGACAGCCCTACGAGCAGTACTTC; CDR3aa: CASRGQPYEQYF
j_gene: TRBJ2-7; abundance: once; d_gene: -; v_gene: TRBV29-1; CDR3nt: TGCAGCGTTGTTGGGCAGCCTAGCTCCTACGAGCAGTACTTC; CDR3aa: CSVVGQPSSYEQYF
j_gene: TRBJ1-1; abundance: -; d_gene: -; v_gene: TRBV28; CDR3nt: TGTGCCAGCAGTTTCTCGGGCACTGAAGCTTTCTTT; CDR3aa: CASSFSGTEAFF
j_gene: TRBJ1-6; abundance: -; d_gene: TRBD1; v_gene: TRBV19; CDR3nt: TGTGCCAGTAGTGAGGAGACAGGGAATTCACCCCTCCACTTT; CDR3aa: CASSEETGNSPLHF
j_gene: TRBJ2-2; abundance: -; d_gene: -; v_gene: TRBV18; CDR3nt: TGTGCCAGCTCACCTCTCAACACCGGGGAGCTGTTTTTT; CDR3aa: CASSPLNTGELFF
j_gene: TRBJ2-3; abundance: -; d_gene: -; v_gene: TRBV15; CDR3nt: TGTGCCACCAGCAGAGAATCGCAGAGGGCCGGGACAGATACGCAGTATTTT; CDR3aa: CATSRESQRAGTDTQYF
j_gene: TRBJ2-1; abundance: few; d_gene: -; v_gene: TRBV2; CDR3nt: TGTGCCAGCAGTGAAGGAACGGGGGATGAGCAGTTCTTC; CDR3aa: CASSEGTGDEQFF
j_gene: TRBJ1-5; abundance: once; d_gene: -; v_gene: TRBV28; CDR3nt: TGTGCCAGCAAATTAGGGGTCTCAGGGCCCCAGCATTTT; CDR3aa: CASKLGVSGPQHF
j_gene: TRBJ2-2; abundance: -; d_gene: TRBD2; v_gene: TRBV2; CDR3nt: TGTGCCAGCAGTGAATTACTAGCGGGGGGCACGAACACCGGGGAGCTGTTTTTT; CDR3aa: CASSELLAGGTNTGELFF
j_gene: TRBJ2-7; abundance: once; d_gene: -; v_gene: TRBV28; CDR3nt: TGTGCCAGCAGTTTTGAGAGGATTAGCTCCTACGAGCAGTACTTC; CDR3aa: CASSFERISSYEQYF
j_gene: TRBJ1-1; abundance: few; d_gene: TRBD1; v_gene: TRBV29-1; CDR3nt: TGCAGCGTTACCCGGACAGGGAGGAACACTGAAGCTTTCTTT; CDR3aa: CSVTRTGRNTEAFF
j_gene: TRBJ2-7; abundance: -; d_gene: -; v_gene: TRBV7-2; CDR3nt: TGTGCCAGCAGCTCCCGGGACAAGCGAGGCGAGCAGTACTTC; CDR3aa: CASSSRDKRGEQYF
j_gene: TRBJ2-1; abundance: -; d_gene: -; v_gene: TRBV7-2; CDR3nt: TGTGCCAGCAGCTTAGTAATTGGGCCTAACGGTGAGCAGTTCTTC; CDR3aa: CASSLVIGPNGEQFF
j_gene: TRBJ2-7; abundance: -; d_gene: TRBD1; v_gene: TRBV11-1; CDR3nt: TGTGCCAGCAGCTTGGGACAGACTGTCTACGAGCAGTACTTC; CDR3aa: CASSLGQTVYEQYF
j_gene: TRBJ2-2; abundance: -; d_gene: -; v_gene: TRBV30; CDR3nt: TGTGCCTGGGCCCGAAACAGAGGAGGACTACGGGACACCGGGGAGCTGTTTTTT; CDR3aa: CAWARNRGGLRDTGELFF
j_gene: TRBJ1-2; abundance: -; d_gene: -; v_gene: TRBV2; CDR3nt: TGTGCCAGCAGTGAACAGGGACTCTATGGCTACACCTTC; CDR3aa: CASSEQGLYGYTF
j_gene: TRBJ1-1; abundance: -; d_gene: -; v_gene: TRBV6-5; CDR3nt: TGTGCCAGCAGTCCAACAGGGAACACTGAAGCTTTCTTT; CDR3aa: CASSPTGNTEAFF
j_gene: TRBJ2-7; abundance: few; d_gene: -; v_gene: TRBV9; CDR3nt: TGTGCCAGCAGCGTAGGCTACCAATCGAGGGAGCAGTACTTC; CDR3aa: CASSVGYQSREQYF
j_gene: TRBJ2-2; abundance: -; d_gene: TRBD1; v_gene: TRBV15; CDR3nt: TGTGCCACCAGTAACAGGGGGCAGGTCGGGGAGCTGTTTTTT; CDR3aa: CATSNRGQVGELFF
j_gene: TRBJ1-4; abundance: -; d_gene: -; v_gene: TRBV6-5; CDR3nt: TGTGCCAGCAGTCTCCGGGATTTCGGGGAAAAACTGTTTTTT; CDR3aa: CASSLRDFGEKLFF
j_gene: TRBJ2-3; abundance: -; d_gene: -; v_gene: TRBV7-8; CDR3nt: TGTGCCAGCAGCGGGCAGGGAAGGGTGGGCACAGATACGCAGTATTTT; CDR3aa: CASSGQGRVGTDTQYF
j_gene: TRBJ1-1; abundance: -; d_gene: TRBD1; v_gene: TRBV10-2; CDR3nt: TGCGCCAGCAGCGACAGGGCGGGAAATACTGAAGCTTTCTTT; CDR3aa: CASSDRAGNTEAFF
j_gene: TRBJ2-3; abundance: -; d_gene: TRBD1; v_gene: TRBV6-5; CDR3nt: TGTGCCAGCAGGAGCGGACAGGGGGCAGATACGCAGTATTTT; CDR3aa: CASRSGQGADTQYF
j_gene: TRBJ2-5; abundance: -; d_gene: TRBD1; v_gene: TRBV7-3; CDR3nt: TGTGCCAGCAGCGGACAGGGGGCGGGGGAGACCCAGTACTTC; CDR3aa: CASSGQGAGETQYF
j_gene: TRBJ2-7; abundance: -; d_gene: TRBD2; v_gene: TRBV27; CDR3nt: TGTGCCAGCAGTTTAGCTAGCGGGATCCACGAGCAGTACTTC; CDR3aa: CASSLASGIHEQYF
j_gene: TRBJ1-1; abundance: -; d_gene: -; v_gene: TRBV5-6; CDR3nt: TGTGCCAGCAGCTTGAGAGGAATGAACACTGAAGCTTTCTTT; CDR3aa: CASSLRGMNTEAFF
j_gene: TRBJ1-2; abundance: -; d_gene: TRBD1; v_gene: TRBV5-1; CDR3nt: TGCGCCAGCAGCCCGGGGGGACAGGGAGTTGGCTACACCTTC; CDR3aa: CASSPGGQGVGYTF